Below, 8 T cell receptor beta chains from the same sample are listed, as sequenced in a study of blood T cell repertoires in COVID-19. Generated by immunoSEQ multiplex PCR, the TCRdb table keeps only in-frame clones and is missing some. Of tens of thousands of clones listed, approximately 83% are singletons. Sequencing was carried out using peripheral blood. These receptors originate from a human donor in a cohort sampled during active COVID-19. The donor label of this sample is uncertain.

This chain uses TRBV5-6 with TRBJ1-1, with 7 nucleotides matching TRBD1. Germline trimming cut 1 base from V and 4 bases from J; bases unmatched to any gene: 7. There are 15 residues in the CDR3. Germline CDR1 is SGHDT and CDR2 is YYEEEE. The DNA of the CDR3 is TGTGCCAGCAGCTTGCCCCTTACAGGGGCCACTGAAGCTTTCTTT. Amino acids: CASSLPLTGATEAFF.

This clone was picked up a small number of times. The chain's CDR3 is CASSVSGGLSQETQYF. For the CDR3, the DNA is TGTGCCAGCAGCGTCAGCGGGGGGCTATCTCAAGAGACCCAGTACTTC. The chain carries TRBV9 and TRBJ2-5, with 9 bases identical to TRBD2. The V and J ends lost 2 bases and 2 bases, in that order; junction bases with no gene match: 7. Germline V gene data show CDR1 as SGDLS and CDR2 as YYNGEE. The CDR3 has 16 residues.

The gene calls are TRBV29-1 and TRBJ2-7; 7 bases are a match to TRBD1. Germline CDR1 is SQVTM and CDR2 is ANQGSEA. The CDR3 is 14 amino acids. J lost 2 bases, V lost 7 bases, and 11 bases had no gene match. The CDR3 coding sequence is TGCAGCGCTAGCCCGGGACAGCATACCTACGAGCAGTACTTC. Translated, it gives CSASPGQHTYEQYF.

The chain carries TRBV18 and TRBJ2-4; maybe TRBD2 (5 bases). Germline V gene lookup returns CDR1 KGHSH and CDR2 LQKENI. Trimming shortened V by 1 base and J by 2 bases, and 6 bases separated the two germline ends. The CDR3 runs to 14 residues. The CDR3 region has the DNA TGTGCCAGCTCACCACGAGGGTCCAAAAACATTCAGTACTTC. This translates into CASSPRGSKNIQYF.

This clone was seen a few times. The gene calls are TRBV9 and TRBJ2-7, with 9 bases identical to TRBD1. The trim removed 3 bases at V and 2 bases at J, leaving 9 bases unmatched. CDR1 and CDR2 (germline): SGDLS, YYNGEE. This CDR3 spans 16 amino acids. CDR3 region: CASSAGQGISPYEQYF. The CDR3 region has the DNA TGTGCCAGCAGCGCCGGACAGGGGATATCGCCCTACGAGCAGTACTTC.

Only a few counts were recorded for this clone. The genes are TRBV6-2 or TRBV6-3 and TRBJ2-5; TRBD2 matches 9 bases. The CDR3 spans 16 residues. The ends lost 7 bases at V and 2 bases at J; junction bases unmatched: 11. In germline, CDR1 is MNHEY, CDR2 SVGEGT. CDR3 sequence: CASTSSTSGKQETQYF. CDR3 coding DNA: TGTGCCAGCACTTCCTCGACTAGCGGAAAACAAGAGACCCAGTACTTC.

V and J are TRBV5-8 and TRBJ2-5, with TRBD2 as a possible D gene (5 bases). The CDR3 is 17 amino acids. Germline CDR1 and CDR2: SGHTS and YDEGEE. The V end lost 0 bases, the J end lost 2 bases, and 17 bases lay between the germline ends. The CDR3 DNA reads TGTGCCAGCAGCTTGGACCACGGGTTAGGAGGACAAGAGACCCAGTACTTC. Amino acid sequence: CASSLDHGLGGQETQYF.

The V call is TRBV9, the J call TRBJ2-3, with 13 nucleotides matching TRBD2. The CDR3 is 17 amino acids. Germline V gene sequence: CDR1 SGDLS, CDR2 YYNGEE. V lost 4 bases to trimming and J lost 2 bases; unmatched junction nucleotides: 7. For the CDR3, the DNA is TGTGCCAGCAGCCCCCTGGGACTAGCGGGGACCACAGATACGCAGTATTTT. Translating gives CASSPLGLAGTTDTQYF. The full variable domain, with the rest looked up from reference TRBV9 and TRBJ2-3, is DSGVTQTPKHLITATGQRVTLRCSPRSGDLSVYWYQQSLDQGLQFLIQYYNGEERAKGNILERFSAQQFPDLHSELNLSSLELGDSALYFCASSPLGLAGTTDTQYFGPGTRLTVL.